Detailed here is one T cell receptor beta chain. Its target is unknown. CDR3 length equals 17 residues. Trimming shortened V by 5 bases and J by 1 base, and 20 bases separated the two germline ends. Looked up from germline, CDR1 is SGHAT and CDR2 is FQNNGV. This specimen belongs to a study of cytomegalovirus exposure and HLA in healthy donors. Study findings and constraints: Three of the chains that were CMV-associated were confirmed in vitro to be specific for CMV antigens.

PCR used 60 Vbeta primers and 13 Jbeta primers. The table came from immunoSEQ multiplex PCR; TCRdb's copy has only in-frame clones and leaves some out. The table records more than 95,000 clones, around 75% of them present only once. This clonotype was sampled from a woman under 30 in good health and CMV-seronegative. Sequencing was performed on PBMCs. The genes are TRBV11-2 and TRBJ1-1; possibly TRBD1 for D (6 bases). CDR3 protein: CASSRGLGQTANTEAFF. CDR3 DNA: TGTGCCAGCAGCAGGGGCCTAGGACAGACAGCGAACACTGAAGCTTTCTTT.